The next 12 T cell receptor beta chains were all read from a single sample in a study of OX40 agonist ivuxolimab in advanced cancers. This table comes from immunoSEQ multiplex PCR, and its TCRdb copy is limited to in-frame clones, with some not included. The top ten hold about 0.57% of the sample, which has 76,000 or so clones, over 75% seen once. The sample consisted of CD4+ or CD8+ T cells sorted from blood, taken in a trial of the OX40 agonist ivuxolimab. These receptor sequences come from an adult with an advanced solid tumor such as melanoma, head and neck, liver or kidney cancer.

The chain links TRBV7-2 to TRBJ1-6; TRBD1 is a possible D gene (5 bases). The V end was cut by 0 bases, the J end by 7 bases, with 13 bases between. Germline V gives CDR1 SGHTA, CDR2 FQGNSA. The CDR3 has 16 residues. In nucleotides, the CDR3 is TGTGCCAGCAGCTTAGCGACCGGGACGGGGAATTCACCCCTCCACTTT. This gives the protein CASSLATGTGNSPLHF.

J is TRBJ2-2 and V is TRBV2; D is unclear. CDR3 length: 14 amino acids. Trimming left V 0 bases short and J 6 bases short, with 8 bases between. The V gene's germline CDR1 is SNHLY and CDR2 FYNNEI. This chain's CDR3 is CASSEARPPGELFF. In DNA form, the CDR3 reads TGTGCCAGCAGTGAAGCTAGGCCACCCGGGGAGCTGTTTTTT.

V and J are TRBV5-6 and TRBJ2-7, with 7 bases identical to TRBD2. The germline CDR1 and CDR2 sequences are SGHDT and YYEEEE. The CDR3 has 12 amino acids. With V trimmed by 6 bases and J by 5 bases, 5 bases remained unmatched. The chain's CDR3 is CASNWGGNEQYF. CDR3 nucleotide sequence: TGTGCCAGCAACTGGGGGGGTAACGAGCAGTACTTC.

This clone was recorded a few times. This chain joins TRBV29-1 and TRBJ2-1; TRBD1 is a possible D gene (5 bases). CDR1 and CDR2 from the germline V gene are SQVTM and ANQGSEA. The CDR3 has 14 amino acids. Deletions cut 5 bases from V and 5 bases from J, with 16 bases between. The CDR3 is CSVPAGMGHNEQFF. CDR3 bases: TGCAGCGTTCCGGCAGGGATGGGGCACAATGAGCAGTTCTTC.

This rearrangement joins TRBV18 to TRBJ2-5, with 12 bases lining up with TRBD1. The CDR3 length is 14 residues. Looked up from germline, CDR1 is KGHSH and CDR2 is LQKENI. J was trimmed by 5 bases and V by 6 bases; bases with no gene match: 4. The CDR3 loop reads CASSPGQGAETQYF. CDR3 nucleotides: TGTGCCAGCTCGCCGGGACAGGGGGCTGAGACCCAGTACTTC. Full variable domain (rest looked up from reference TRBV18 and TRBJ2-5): NAGVMQNPRHLVRRRGQEARLRCSPMKGHSHVYWYRQLPEEGLKFMVYLQKENIIDESGMPKERFSAEFPKEGPSILRIQQVVRGDSAAYFCASSPGQGAETQYFGPGTRLLVL.

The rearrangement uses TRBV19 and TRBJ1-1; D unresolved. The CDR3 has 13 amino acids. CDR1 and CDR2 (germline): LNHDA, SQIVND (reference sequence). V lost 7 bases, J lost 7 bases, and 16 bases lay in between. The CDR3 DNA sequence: TGTGCCAGTACCCCTACCGGGAGTGTTGAAGCTTTCTTT. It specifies CASTPTGSVEAFF. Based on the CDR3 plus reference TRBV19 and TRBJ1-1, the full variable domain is DGGITQSPKYLFRKEGQNVTLSCEQNLNHDAMYWYRQDPGQGLRLIYYSQIVNDFQKGDIAEGYSVSREKKESFPLTVTSAQKNPTAFYLCASTPTGSVEAFFGQGTRLTVV.

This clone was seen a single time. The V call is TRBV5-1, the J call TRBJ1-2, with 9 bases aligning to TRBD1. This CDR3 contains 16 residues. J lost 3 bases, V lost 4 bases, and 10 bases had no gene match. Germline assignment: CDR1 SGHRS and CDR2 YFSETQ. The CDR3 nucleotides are TGCGCCAGCAGCCCCGTAACGGGACAGGGAGACTATGGCTACACCTTC. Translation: CASSPVTGQGDYGYTF.

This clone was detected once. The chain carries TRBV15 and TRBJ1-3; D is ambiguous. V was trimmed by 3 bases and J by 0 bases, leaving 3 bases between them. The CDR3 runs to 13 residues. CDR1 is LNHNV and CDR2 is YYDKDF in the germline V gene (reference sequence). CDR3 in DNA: TGTGCCACCAGCAGGGACTCTGGAAACACCATATATTTT. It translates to CATSRDSGNTIYF.

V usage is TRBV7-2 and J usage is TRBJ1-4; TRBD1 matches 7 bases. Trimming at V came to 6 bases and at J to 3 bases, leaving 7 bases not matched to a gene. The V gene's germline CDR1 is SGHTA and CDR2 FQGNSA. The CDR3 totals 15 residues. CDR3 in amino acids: CASRGTGASNEKLFF. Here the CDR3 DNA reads TGTGCCAGCAGGGGAACAGGGGCCTCTAATGAAAAACTGTTTTTT. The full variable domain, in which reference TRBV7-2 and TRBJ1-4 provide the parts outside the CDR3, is GAGVSQSPSNKVTEKGKDVELRCDPISGHTALYWYRQSLGQGLEFLIYFQGNSAPDKSGLPSDRFSAERTGGSVSTLTIQRTQQEDSAVYLCASRGTGASNEKLFFGSGTQLSVL.

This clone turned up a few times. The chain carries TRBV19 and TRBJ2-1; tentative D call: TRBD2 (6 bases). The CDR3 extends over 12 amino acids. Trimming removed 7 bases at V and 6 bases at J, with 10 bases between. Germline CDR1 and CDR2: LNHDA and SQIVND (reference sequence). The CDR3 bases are TGTGCCAGTAATCGACTAGGCAATGAGCAGTTCTTC. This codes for CASNRLGNEQFF.

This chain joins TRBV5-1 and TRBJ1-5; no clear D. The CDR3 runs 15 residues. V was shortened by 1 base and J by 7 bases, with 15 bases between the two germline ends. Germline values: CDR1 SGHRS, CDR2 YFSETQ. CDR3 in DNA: TGCGCCAGCAGCTTGAATGGGCAGCCAGAACAGCCCCAGCATTTT. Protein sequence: CASSLNGQPEQPQHF.

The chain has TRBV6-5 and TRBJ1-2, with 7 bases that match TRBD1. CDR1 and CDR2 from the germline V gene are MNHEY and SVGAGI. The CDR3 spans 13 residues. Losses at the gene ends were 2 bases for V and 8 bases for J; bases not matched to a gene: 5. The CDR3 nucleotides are TGTGCCAGCAGTTACGACGGACAGGAGGGCTACACCTTC. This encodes CASSYDGQEGYTF.